One and the same sample provided the 15 T cell receptor beta chains below, sequenced in a study of vaccination effects on CD4 cells after COVID-19. Antigens for these TCRs are unknown. Ahead of sequencing, the ViraFEST assay grew antigen-specific CD4+ T cells using viral peptide pools. With more than 9 days of culture completed, CD4+ T cells were isolated. Vaccinees lacked prior SARS-CoV-2 infection and tested negative for nucleocapsid antibodies. The repertoire was sequenced with immunoSEQ multiplex PCR; TCRdb's copy has only in-frame clones and lacks some. The sample has tens of thousands of clones; 60% to 80% are singletons. The specimen was CD4+ T cells from PBMCs cultured with HCoV-NL63 spike peptides, collected before COVID-19 vaccination. These receptors were obtained from a human donor who received a COVID-19 vaccine.

V usage is TRBV10-2 and J usage is TRBJ2-5; 8 bases line up with TRBD2. Germline CDR1 and CDR2: WSHSY and SAAADI. V was pared by 6 bases and J by 0 bases, with 6 bases of the junction left unmatched. The CDR3 runs to 15 residues. The CDR3 DNA sequence: TGCGCCAGCAGACAGAAGCGGGAGTACCAAGAGACCCAGTACTTC. Translation: CASRQKREYQETQYF.

V is TRBV5-1 and J is TRBJ1-1; no firm D call. Trimming took off 4 bases at V and 0 bases at J, with 13 bases between the two ends. The CDR3 is 15 residues long. CDR1 is SGHRS and CDR2 is YFSETQ in the germline V gene. In DNA, the CDR3 is TGCGCCAGCAGCCGGGGATTGTGGATGAACACTGAAGCTTTCTTT. It translates to CASSRGLWMNTEAFF. The full variable domain, completed using reference TRBV5-1 and TRBJ1-1, is KAGVTQTPRYLIKTRGQQVTLSCSPISGHRSVSWYQQTPGQGLQFLFEYFSETQRNKGNFPGRFSGRQFSNSRSEMNVSTLELGDSALYLCASSRGLWMNTEAFFGQGTRLTVV.

This chain connects TRBV5-1 to TRBJ1-1; 8 bases map to TRBD1. Germline V lookup: CDR1 SGHRS, CDR2 YFSETQ. The CDR3 is 15 amino acids. Trimming removed 4 bases from V and 0 bases from J; junction bases left unmatched: 5. The CDR3 DNA follows: TGCGCCAGCAGCCCGGGACAGGCGCTGAACACTGAAGCTTTCTTT. It translates to CASSPGQALNTEAFF.

The gene calls are TRBV30 and TRBJ2-1, with D perhaps matching TRBD2 (6 bases). The CDR3 loop spans 15 amino acids. Trimming left V 4 bases short and J 5 bases short, with 18 bases between. Germline CDR1 and CDR2: GTSNPN and SVGIG (reference sequence). CDR3 DNA sequence: TGTGCCTGGACGAAGGGACTTGGAACGAACAATGAGCAGTTCTTC. Its protein product is CAWTKGLGTNNEQFF. Supplemented by reference TRBV30 and TRBJ2-1, the full variable domain reads SQTIHQWPATLVQPVGSPLSLECTVEGTSNPNLYWYRQAAGRGLQLLFYSVGIGQISSEVPQNLSASRPQDRQFILSSKKLLLSDSGFYLCAWTKGLGTNNEQFFGPGTRLTVL.

This chain joins TRBV5-1 and TRBJ1-4; TRBD1 might be the D (5 bases). CDR1 is SGHRS, CDR2 YFSETQ, per germline. Trimming stripped 0 bases from V and 0 bases from J, with 9 bases between. CDR3 length: 16 residues. The CDR3 DNA is TGCGCCAGCAGCTTGGTCGGGGCTGCAACTAATGAAAAACTGTTTTTT. It encodes CASSLVGAATNEKLFF.

The chain joins TRBV19 to TRBJ1-4; 10 positions agree with TRBD1. The V gene end was trimmed by 7 bases and the J gene end by 8 bases; junction bases not matched to a gene: 4. Germline loops: CDR1 LNHDA, CDR2 SQIVND (reference sequence). This CDR3 contains 13 residues. In DNA form, the CDR3 reads TGTGCCAGTAATGACAGGGGGCAGGAAAAACTGTTTTTT. Protein product: CASNDRGQEKLFF.

The gene calls are TRBV6-5 and TRBJ1-2; 7 nucleotides match TRBD1. This CDR3 contains 15 residues. Germline assignment: CDR1 MNHEY and CDR2 SVGAGI. V lost 4 bases, J lost 7 bases, and 12 bases stayed unmatched. The CDR3 loop reads CASSSFLVTGSGYTF. CDR3 nucleotides: TGTGCCAGCAGTTCCTTCCTTGTGACAGGGTCTGGCTACACCTTC.

The V gene is TRBV5-1, the J gene TRBJ2-2, with 8 bases fitting TRBD2. Germline CDR1 and CDR2: SGHRS and YFSETQ. J lost 4 bases, V lost 0 bases, and 2 bases had no gene match. This CDR3 is 15 amino acids long. This CDR3 is CASSLVSGATGELFF. In DNA form, the CDR3 reads TGCGCCAGCAGCTTGGTTAGCGGGGCCACCGGGGAGCTGTTTTTT.

The V call is TRBV5-1, the J call TRBJ1-3; a possible D gene is TRBD1 (6 bases). The CDR3 consists of 16 residues. V dropped 3 bases and J dropped 0 bases, with 13 bases sitting between them. CDR1 is SGHRS and CDR2 is YFSETQ in the germline V gene. The CDR3 here is CASSSQTGISGNTIYF. DNA of the CDR3: TGCGCCAGCAGCTCCCAAACAGGGATCTCTGGAAACACCATATATTTT.

The rearrangement uses TRBV6-5 and TRBJ1-5, with 7 bases identical to TRBD1. Trimming took 5 bases from V and 7 from J; bases not matched to a gene: 8. The CDR3 has 14 residues. Per germline, CDR1 MNHEY and CDR2 SVGAGI. CDR3: CASSRGQGSQPQHF. DNA of the CDR3: TGTGCCAGCAGTAGGGGGCAGGGAAGCCAGCCCCAGCATTTT.

The chain uses TRBV30 and TRBJ2-1; possibly TRBD1 or TRBD2 for D (6 bases each). CDR3 length: 14 residues. Per germline, CDR1 GTSNPN and CDR2 SVGIG (reference sequence). V was trimmed by 0 bases and J by 11 bases, leaving 17 bases between them. The CDR3 nucleotides are TGTGCCTGGAGTGTAAACGGGGGCGCTTTCCAGCAGTTCTTC. Residues: CAWSVNGGAFQQFF.

This clone was picked up a small number of times. V usage is TRBV27 and J usage is TRBJ2-2; D remains ambiguous. V lost 2 bases to trimming and J lost 4 bases, with 2 bases between them. This CDR3 region has 12 residues. Per the germline V gene, CDR1 is MNHEY and CDR2 is SMNVEV (reference sequence). Written as DNA, the CDR3 is TGTGCCAGCAGTTTAATCACCGGGGAGCTGTTTTTT. It translates to CASSLITGELFF.

This clone has only a few counts. V is TRBV10-3 and J is TRBJ2-2, with 11 bases matching TRBD2. Germline loops: CDR1 ENHRY, CDR2 SYGVKD. The CDR3 runs to 15 residues. V gave up 7 bases and J gave up 5 bases; unmatched junction bases: 6. The CDR3 coding sequence is TGTGCCATCATAGCGGGGGGGAAGGGGACCGGGGAGCTGTTTTTT. It codes for CAIIAGGKGTGELFF.

The V gene is TRBV6-5, the J gene TRBJ2-6; D not certain. V lost 6 bases and J lost 0, with 9 bases in between. This CDR3 contains 15 residues. Per germline, CDR1 MNHEY and CDR2 SVGAGI. CDR3 bases: TGTGCCAGCAGAATTGAGTACTCTGGGGCCAACGTCCTGACTTTC. Translation gives CASRIEYSGANVLTF.

About this clone: This sample includes further DNA sequences coding for the same CDR3. This sequence joins TRBV12-3 or TRBV12-4 and TRBJ2-5; D not certain. The V gene lost 3 bases and the J gene lost 4 bases, with 3 bases spanning the gap. The CDR3 loop spans 11 amino acids. The CDR3 DNA reads TGTGCCAGCAGTTTGTCAGAGACCCAGTACTTC. This translates into CASSLSETQYF.